This record covers a single TCR beta chain. V lost 5 bases and J lost 3; bases outside the gene matches: 16. CDR1 is MNHEY and CDR2 is SMNVEV in the germline V gene (reference sequence). The CDR3 has 18 residues. These data are taken from a study of blood T cell repertoires in COVID-19. Study-wide context: Sources were T cells, B-cell-depleted T cells, or PBMCs; the material itself was cDNA or gDNA.

Among Cohort 3 donors, those recovered had two negative PCRs, clearance, or symptom resolution. Source study methods: Reference gene primers were amplified, and this amplification served to estimate nucleated cell counts. The table came from immunoSEQ multiplex PCR; TCRdb's copy has only in-frame clones and leaves some out. V and J calls and clone size come straight from that table; D and trimming were deduced from the DNA. The sample consists of 200,000 to 250,000 clones, roughly 87% of them appearing once. This rearrangement joins TRBV27 to TRBJ1-5; 7 bases align to TRBD1. This clonotype was sampled from a young man who had recovered from COVID-19. The sample consisted of PBMCs or T cells enriched from blood (not recorded which). Here the CDR3 reads CASSPIRTTGSSNQPQHF. The CDR3 nucleotides are TGTGCCAGCAGTCCCATTCGGACGACAGGGAGCTCCAATCAGCCCCAGCATTTT.